The subject of this entry is one T cell receptor (beta chain). One end of the junction does not line up with germline, which may come from a read error. Germline V gene sequence: CDR1 SEHNR, CDR2 FQNEAQ (reference sequence). The CDR3 consists of 12 residues. The data derive from a study of cytomegalovirus exposure and HLA in healthy donors. Primers: 60 Vbeta forward and 13 Jbeta reverse. Assay used: immunoSEQ multiplex PCR; TCRdb lists only in-frame clones, some missing. The table lists 76,000 or so clones, 70% to 85% of them singletons. The receptor's source is a man aged 25 to 45 in good health and CMV-seronegative. The chain employs TRBV7-9 and TRBJ2-7; D gene uncertain. Sequenced material: PBMCs. The CDR3 spells CSSSLDTHEQYF. As DNA, the CDR3 is TGTTCCAGCAGCTTAGACACGCACGAGCAGTACTTC. The full variable domain, completed using reference TRBV7-9 and TRBJ2-7, is DTGVSQNPRHKITKRGQNVTFRCDPISEHNRLYWYRQTLGQGPEFLTYFQNEAQLEKSRLLSDRFSAERPKGSFSTLEIQRTEQGDSAMYLCSSSLDTHEQYFGPGTRLTVT.